This T cell receptor (beta chain) was captured by sequencing in a study of post-analysis software for immune sequencing data. The study's findings and limits: Strong same-batch co-clustering of samples appeared with F measure clustering. Higher frequency in patients than in controls was seen for about five TRBV segments, with TRBV5-6, TRBV5-1 and TRBV20-1 among them. Diversity measured as normalized Chao1 was significantly lower in multiple sclerosis patients than in controls.

Built from TCR beta cDNA, the libraries had unique molecular identifiers in them. TCRdb re-derived calls from the PCR reads in MiXCR, one entry per CDR3 protein. The table includes 650,000 to 900,000 distinct CDR3 sequences, around 46% detected once. The germline gives CDR1 SGHRS, CDR2 YFSETQ. The CDR3 has 15 residues. V gave up 1 base and J gave up 8 bases; unmatched junction bases: 11. This clonotype has only a few counts. The antigen is unknown. The chain recombines TRBV5-1 with TRBJ1-2; 7 bases agree with TRBD1. The sequencing input was blood. The receptor was isolated from a girl between 10 and 17 years old with multiple sclerosis. The CDR3 DNA is TGCGCCAGCAGCTTGAGCGGCCAACAGGGGCGAGGCTACACCTTC. Protein product: CASSLSGQQGRGYTF.